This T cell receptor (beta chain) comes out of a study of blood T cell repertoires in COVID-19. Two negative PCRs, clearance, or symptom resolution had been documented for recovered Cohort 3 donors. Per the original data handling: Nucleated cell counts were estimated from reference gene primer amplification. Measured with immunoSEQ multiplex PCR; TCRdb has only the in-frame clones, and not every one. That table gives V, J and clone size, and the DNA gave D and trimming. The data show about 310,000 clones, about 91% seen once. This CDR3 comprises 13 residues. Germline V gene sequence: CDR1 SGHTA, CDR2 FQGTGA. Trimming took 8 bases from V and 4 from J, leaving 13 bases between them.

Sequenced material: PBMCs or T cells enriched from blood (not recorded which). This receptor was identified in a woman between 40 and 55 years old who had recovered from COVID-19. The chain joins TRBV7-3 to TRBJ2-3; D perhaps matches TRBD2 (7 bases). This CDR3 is CASGREGADTQYF. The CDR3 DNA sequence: TGTGCCAGCGGGAGGGAGGGGGCAGATACGCAGTATTTT.